The present entry profiles one TCR beta chain with its context. Its specificity is unknown. With 3 bases clipped from V and 7 bases from J, the junction kept 14 bases outside the gene matches. This CDR3 has 16 residues. From germline, CDR1 is SGHRS and CDR2 YFSETQ. Clones were read by immunoSEQ multiplex PCR, and TCRdb kept only the in-frame ones, dropping some. The table records around 150,000 clones, approximately 90% of them present only once. The sample is drawn from a study of cytomegalovirus exposure and HLA in healthy donors. General observations from the study: Through in vitro validation, a few CMV-associated chains were shown to be specific for CMV antigens. High sensitivity and specificity were reportedly achieved when the classifier diagnosed cytomegalovirus status.

This clonotype was sampled from a man aged 18-30 years in good health and CMV-seronegative. The V gene is TRBV5-1, the J gene TRBJ1-2; TRBD1 aligns across 8 bases. Sequencing was done on a sample of PBMCs. The chain's CDR3 is CASSWDGGDRGFGYTF. DNA of the CDR3: TGCGCCAGCAGCTGGGATGGAGGCGACAGGGGTTTTGGCTACACCTTC.